The clone carrying this T cell receptor (beta chain) is medium-sized. Antigen specificity is unknown. The CDR3 covers 14 residues. With 5 bases removed from V and 5 bases from J, the gap between germline ends came to 15 bases. The data derive from a study of T-cell reconstitution after alpha-beta-depleted transplantation in children. Overall study results and limits: It was surviving recipient T cells and thymic progenitors that gave some patients high TCRbeta diversity at day 60. Alpha-beta T cells about two months after transplant reportedly derived from several hundred expanded graft clones.

This sample's TCRbeta library carried unique molecular identifier barcodes. TCRdb independently ran MiXCR on the PCR reads; one entry per CDR3 protein. The table records thousands of distinct CDR3 sequences, 4% to 5.5% of them present only once. J is TRBJ2-5 and V is TRBV12-3 or TRBV12-4; maybe TRBD1 (6 bases). The sample consisted of PBMCs, mostly from graft donor cells, taken 180 days after TCRalphabeta/CD19-depleted stem cell transplant. This TCR was recovered from a child under two years old who had a stem cell transplant for acute myeloid leukemia, so the T cells may come from the graft donor. Written as DNA, the CDR3 is TGTGCCAGCAGTGCGCCGACAGGAACGGAGACCCAGTACTTC. Protein product: CASSAPTGTETQYF.